This TCR beta chain was identified in a study of T-cell reconstitution after alpha-beta-depleted transplantation in children. Overall study results and limits: The study traced high day-60 TCRbeta diversity in some patients to surviving recipient T cells and thymic progenitors. Expanded clones from the graft, numbering several hundred, reportedly supplied alpha-beta T cells about two months after transplant. Newly made T cells mostly supplied T-cell counts and diversity one year after transplant.

Unique molecular identifiers were used to barcode this TCRbeta library. From the PCR reads, TCRdb called clonotypes with MiXCR, one entry per CDR3 protein. This table has approximately 190,000 distinct CDR3 sequences, roughly 6% appearing once. The germline V gene has CDR1 MNHEY and CDR2 SMNVEV (reference sequence). This CDR3 spans 13 amino acids. Trimming shortened V by 0 bases and J by 7 bases, and 7 bases separated the two germline ends. This clonotype showed up just a few times. Its antigen is not identified. The starting material was PBMCs, obtained before TCRalphabeta/CD19-depleted stem cell transplant. The chain couples TRBV27 to TRBJ2-1; D is unclear. The TCR was taken from a girl under three years old with combined immunodeficiency, due to receive a stem cell transplant. As DNA, the CDR3 is TGTGCCAGCAGTTTATCGAGCAGGAATGAGCAGTTCTTC. Its translation: CASSLSSRNEQFF.